This T cell receptor (beta chain) was recovered during a study of response to subunit inactivated influenza vaccine. Trimming took off 2 bases at V and 0 bases at J, with 10 bases between the two ends. Germline CDR1 and CDR2: SGHTA and FQGNSA. This CDR3 region has 16 residues. The study's findings and limits: Authors suggested each seasonal flu vaccination may recruit only limited numbers of new T cells.

TCRdb re-derived calls from the RT-PCR reads in MiXCR, one entry per CDR3 protein. The sample has a few hundred thousand distinct CDR3 sequences; roughly 22% are singletons. This clonotype came up a few times. Its antigen is not known. This clonotype was sampled from a man between 50 and 75 years old who received an inactivated influenza vaccine. The source was PBMCs from blood, collected approximately 20 months after vaccination. This chain joins TRBV7-2 and TRBJ2-2, with D possibly called TRBD1 or TRBD2 (6 bases each). Here the CDR3 DNA reads TGTGCCAGCAGCTTATACGGGGGCTCGAACACCGGGGAGCTGTTTTTT. It is translated as CASSLYGGSNTGELFF.